These 14 T cell receptor beta chains came from one sample sequenced in a study of shared clonotypes between healthy human individuals. Profiling relied on immunoSEQ multiplex PCR, and the TCRdb table lists in-frame clones only, not all of them. The sample holds 100,000 to 120,000 clones, about 63% seen once. The sample comprised memory CD8+ T cells sorted from blood. Regarding subset: CD45RO+ cells pooled with CCR7-negative TemRA cells. All receptors derive from a woman aged 25 to 39 in good health.

The rearrangement links TRBV18 to TRBJ2-7; no firm D call. CDR3 size: 15 residues. Trimming removed 2 bases at V and 5 bases at J, with 16 bases between. Per the germline V gene, CDR1 is KGHSH and CDR2 is LQKENI. As DNA, the CDR3 is TGTGCCAGCTCACCATCCGTGCAAGGGTCCCACGAGCAGTACTTC. Translated: CASSPSVQGSHEQYF.

The rearrangement links TRBV5-4 to TRBJ2-5, with D possibly being TRBD1 (6 bases). Trimming stripped 6 bases from V and 6 bases from J, with 18 bases between. Germline V lookup: CDR1 SGHNT, CDR2 YYREEE (reference sequence). There are 14 residues in the CDR3. The CDR3 is CASTEAQGRKTQYF. CDR3 in DNA: TGTGCCAGCACCGAAGCACAGGGAAGGAAGACCCAGTACTTC. The whole variable domain, remainder taken from reference TRBV5-4 and TRBJ2-5, is ETGVTQSPTHLIKTRGQQVTLRCSSQSGHNTVSWYQQALGQGPQFIFQYYREEENGRGNFPPRFSGLQFPNYSSELNVNALELDDSALYLCASTEAQGRKTQYFGPGTRLLVL.

This clone was detected only a few times. The chain has TRBV5-6 and TRBJ1-4; possibly TRBD1 for D (6 bases). The germline V and J ends were trimmed by 0 bases and 7 bases, with 7 bases remaining between them. This CDR3 is built from 13 residues. CDR1 and CDR2 from the germline V gene are SGHDT and YYEEEE. CDR3 amino acids: CASSLGRGEKLFF. The CDR3 DNA reads as TGTGCCAGCAGCTTGGGCAGGGGTGAAAAACTGTTTTTT.

The chain combines TRBV5-1 with TRBJ2-7; D call uncertain. Germline V gene sequence: CDR1 SGHRS, CDR2 YFSETQ. The CDR3 runs 13 residues. V lost 5 bases and J 3 bases, leaving 12 bases between the germline ends. The CDR3 loop reads CASRIDQFYEQYF. The CDR3, as DNA: TGCGCCAGCAGGATCGACCAGTTCTACGAGCAGTACTTC.

The chain uses TRBV7-2 and TRBJ1-2; TRBD1 is a possible D gene (5 bases). Trimming cost V 2 bases and J 4 bases, with 17 bases left between them. CDR1 SGHTA and CDR2 FQGNSA come from the germline V gene. The CDR3 consists of 16 residues. The CDR3 sequence: CASSLRDRGSAYGYTF. The CDR3 region has the DNA TGTGCCAGCAGCTTAAGGGACCGGGGGTCAGCCTATGGCTACACCTTC.

About this clone itself: This same CDR3 is encoded by further DNA sequences in the sample. The chain has TRBV4-2 and TRBJ1-4; no firm D call. Trimming left V 5 bases short and J 7 bases short, with 8 bases between. CDR1 is LGHNA and CDR2 is YNFKEQ in the germline V gene. The CDR3 contains 12 residues. In DNA, the CDR3 is TGTGCCAGCAGCTTTCGTGGTGAAAAACTGTTTTTT. The encoded protein is CASSFRGEKLFF.

This chain connects TRBV6-5 to TRBJ2-1, with TRBD2 identical over 9 bases. This CDR3 spans 15 amino acids. Germline assignment: CDR1 MNHEY and CDR2 SVGAGI. Unmatched junction bases numbered 4, after V lost 5 bases and J lost 2 bases. The CDR3 region is CASSPTSGTYNEQFF. As DNA, the CDR3 is TGTGCCAGCAGTCCGACTAGCGGTACCTACAATGAGCAGTTCTTC.

The rearrangement joins TRBV6-6 to TRBJ1-2; perhaps TRBD1 as D (6 bases). Germline CDR1 reads MNHNY; CDR2 reads SVGAGI (reference sequence). The CDR3 covers 14 residues. The germline V and J ends were trimmed by 4 bases and 2 bases, with 11 bases remaining between them. CDR3 sequence (DNA): TGTGCCAGCAGTTTGAGGGGGGCAAACTATGGCTACACCTTC. This gives the protein CASSLRGANYGYTF.

The chain employs TRBV4-1 and TRBJ2-5; possibly TRBD2 for D (6 bases). This CDR3 contains 18 residues. Trimming removed 4 bases at V and 1 base at J, with 22 bases between. CDR1 and CDR2 from the germline V gene are MGHRA and YSYEKL. CDR3 sequence (DNA): TGCGCCAGCAGCCGCTGGCCATCCGGTGGCGGGATCCAAGAGACCCAGTACTTC. Protein product: CASSRWPSGGGIQETQYF.

V and J are TRBV4-2 and TRBJ1-2; D unclear. The ends were cut back, 1 base at V and 5 bases at J, with 14 bases in the middle. The CDR3 runs 15 residues. In germline, CDR1 is LGHNA, CDR2 YNFKEQ. CDR3 amino acids: CASSQVGILSYGYTF. The CDR3, as DNA: TGTGCCAGCAGCCAAGTGGGGATCCTAAGTTATGGCTACACCTTC.

This chain joins TRBV4-1 and TRBJ1-1; D is perhaps TRBD1 (5 bases). Germline-derived CDR1 and CDR2 are MGHRA and YSYEKL. The CDR3 has 15 amino acids. Trimming shortened V by 6 bases and J by 8 bases, and 22 bases separated the two germline ends. The DNA for the CDR3 is TGCGCCAGCAGACCGGTAGGGGTGAGCATAGACGAAGCTTTCTTT. Its translation is CASRPVGVSIDEAFF.

The chain is built from TRBV7-8 and TRBJ2-4; 7 bases align to TRBD1. After removal of 5 bases from V and 9 bases from J, the junction contained 16 bases not matched to a gene. The CDR3 length is 16 residues. CDR1 SGHVS and CDR2 FQNEAQ come from the germline V gene. For the CDR3, the DNA is TGTGCCAGCAGCCTAGAGGGACAGAGTCCGCGGGCCATTCAGTACTTC. Residues: CASSLEGQSPRAIQYF. The full variable domain, with the rest looked up from reference TRBV7-8 and TRBJ2-4, is GAGVSQSPRYKVAKRGQDVALRCDPISGHVSLFWYQQALGQGPEFLTYFQNEAQLDKSGLPSDRFFAERPEGSVSTLKIQRTQQEDSAVYLCASSLEGQSPRAIQYFGAGTRLSVL.

This clone appeared a few times. The CDR3 DNA sequence: TGTGCCAGCAGTGATCCAAACGTAATCAGTAATAATGAGCAGTTCTTC. This codes for CASSDPNVISNNEQFF. The chain carries TRBV25-1 and TRBJ2-1; unclear D gene. V dropped 3 bases and J dropped 7 bases, with 19 bases sitting between them. The germline V gene has CDR1 MGHDK and CDR2 SYGVNS. The CDR3 covers 16 residues.

This clone was seen a handful of times. This chain links TRBV6-1 with TRBJ2-1; 10 positions match TRBD2. CDR3 length: 15 amino acids. The V and J ends lost 2 bases and 3 bases, in that order; junction bases with no gene match: 1. Looked up from germline, CDR1 is MNHNS and CDR2 is SASEGT. As DNA, the CDR3 is TGTGCCAGCAGTGAAACTAGCGGGGACTACAATGAGCAGTTCTTC. This encodes CASSETSGDYNEQFF.